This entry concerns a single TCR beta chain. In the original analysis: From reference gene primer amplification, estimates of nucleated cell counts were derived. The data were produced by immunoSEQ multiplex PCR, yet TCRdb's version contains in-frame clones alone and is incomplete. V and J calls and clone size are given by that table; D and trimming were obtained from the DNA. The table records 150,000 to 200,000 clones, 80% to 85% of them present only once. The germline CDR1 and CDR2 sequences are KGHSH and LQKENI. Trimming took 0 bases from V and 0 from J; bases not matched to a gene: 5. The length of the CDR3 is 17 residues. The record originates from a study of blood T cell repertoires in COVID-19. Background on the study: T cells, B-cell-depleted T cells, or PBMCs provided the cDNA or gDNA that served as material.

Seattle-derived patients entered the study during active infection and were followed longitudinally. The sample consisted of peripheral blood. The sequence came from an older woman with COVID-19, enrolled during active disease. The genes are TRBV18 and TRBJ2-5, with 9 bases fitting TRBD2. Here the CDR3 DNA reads TGTGCCAGCTCACCACCCGGGACTAGCCGGTACCAAGAGACCCAGTACTTC. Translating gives CASSPPGTSRYQETQYF.